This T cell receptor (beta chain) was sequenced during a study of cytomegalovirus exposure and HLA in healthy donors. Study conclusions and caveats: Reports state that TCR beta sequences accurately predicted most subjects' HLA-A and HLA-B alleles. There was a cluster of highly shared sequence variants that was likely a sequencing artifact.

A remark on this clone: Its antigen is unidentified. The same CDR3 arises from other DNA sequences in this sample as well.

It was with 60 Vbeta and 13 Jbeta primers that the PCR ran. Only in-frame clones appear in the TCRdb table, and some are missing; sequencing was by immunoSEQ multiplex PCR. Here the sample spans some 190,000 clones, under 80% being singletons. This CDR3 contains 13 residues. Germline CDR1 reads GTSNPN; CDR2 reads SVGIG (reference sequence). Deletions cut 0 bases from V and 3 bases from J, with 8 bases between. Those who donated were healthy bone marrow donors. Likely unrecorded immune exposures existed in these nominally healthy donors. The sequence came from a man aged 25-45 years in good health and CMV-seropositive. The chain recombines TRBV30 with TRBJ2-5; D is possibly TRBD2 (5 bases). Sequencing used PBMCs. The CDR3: CAWSVGSEETQYF. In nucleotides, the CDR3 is TGTGCCTGGAGTGTGGGGAGTGAAGAGACCCAGTACTTC. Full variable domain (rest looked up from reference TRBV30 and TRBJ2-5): SQTIHQWPATLVQPVGSPLSLECTVEGTSNPNLYWYRQAAGRGLQLLFYSVGIGQISSEVPQNLSASRPQDRQFILSSKKLLLSDSGFYLCAWSVGSEETQYFGPGTRLLVL.